This entry lists 15 T cell receptor beta chains sequenced from one sample in a study of control samples from healthy donors and cancer patients (dated by TCRdb to 2018 to 2021). Libraries came from the immunoSEQ multiplex PCR assay. TCRdb's version of the immuneACCESS table is confined to in-frame rearrangements and falls short of the full clone set. An unresolved V gene accounts for under half of the shortfall where checked; the remainder is of unknown origin. This sample has some 95,000 clones in its table, and roughly three quarters of those were observed once. The ten largest clones represent about 10% of the sample. Sequencing input: blood. The receptors here all came from a woman aged 25 to 39 in good health.

The chain uses TRBV4-1 and TRBJ2-3; D call uncertain. The CDR3 totals 15 residues. The germline gives CDR1 MGHRA, CDR2 YSYEKL. With 1 base removed from V and 2 bases from J, the gap between germline ends came to 10 bases. The CDR3 here is CASSQAELLTDTQYF. CDR3 coding DNA: TGCGCCAGCAGCCAAGCTGAGTTGCTCACAGATACGCAGTATTTT.

The CDR3 DNA is TGTGCCAGCAGCTTAACGGGACAGGTGACAGATACGCAGTATTTT. The encoded protein is CASSLTGQVTDTQYF. The chain recombines TRBV7-6 with TRBJ2-3, with 8 bases fitting TRBD1. This CDR3 spans 15 amino acids. V gave up 2 bases and J gave up 3 bases; unmatched junction bases: 4. Germline V gene lookup returns CDR1 SGHVS and CDR2 FNYEAQ.

V usage is TRBV9 and J usage is TRBJ1-6; a weak D match, TRBD1 (6 bases). V lost 0 bases, J lost 10 bases, and 11 bases lay in between. The CDR3 has 14 amino acids. CDR1 SGDLS and CDR2 YYNGEE come from the germline V gene. The CDR3 is CASSVGRGESPLHF. As DNA, the CDR3 is TGTGCCAGCAGCGTAGGGAGGGGGGAATCACCCCTCCACTTT.

The chain has TRBV5-4 and TRBJ2-5, with a weak D call TRBD1 (6 bases). CDR1 is SGHNT, CDR2 YYREEE, per germline (reference sequence). The V end was cut by 4 bases, the J end by 4 bases, with 20 bases between. This CDR3 has 16 amino acids. CDR3 residues: CASSPKKGGWVETQYF. The CDR3 DNA is TGTGCCAGCAGCCCTAAGAAAGGGGGATGGGTAGAGACCCAGTACTTC.

This clone was seen a few times. This chain uses TRBV6-2 or TRBV6-3 with TRBJ2-7, with D tentatively TRBD2 (6 bases). Germline V gene data show CDR1 as MNHEY and CDR2 as SVGEGT. With 5 bases removed from V and 0 bases from J, the gap between germline ends came to 14 bases. This CDR3 comprises 15 residues. CDR3 in amino acids: CASSKSGESSYEQYF. For the CDR3, the DNA is TGTGCCAGCAGTAAATCGGGGGAGAGCTCCTACGAGCAGTACTTC.

The chain has TRBV10-3 and TRBJ1-5; 11 nucleotides match TRBD1. The CDR3 is made up of 14 amino acids. Germline CDR1 reads ENHRY; CDR2 reads SYGVKD. Trimming removed 10 bases from V and 6 bases from J; junction bases left unmatched: 8. This chain's CDR3 is CATGWGQGVQPQHF. The CDR3 DNA sequence: TGTGCCACCGGGTGGGGACAGGGGGTTCAGCCCCAGCATTTT.

This clone was seen a single time. The chain has TRBV6-4 and TRBJ2-2; D not resolved. CDR3 length equals 15 residues. The ends were cut back, 0 bases at V and 5 bases at J, with 10 bases in the middle. Looked up from germline, CDR1 is MRHNA and CDR2 is SNTAGT. For the CDR3, the DNA is TGTGCCAGCAGTGACTCATACATGGAAACCGGGGAGCTGTTTTTT. This codes for CASSDSYMETGELFF.

The genes are TRBV19 and TRBJ2-3, with a possible D match to TRBD2 (6 bases). V was cut by 3 bases and J by 0 bases, with 10 bases left in between. The germline CDR1 and CDR2 sequences are LNHDA and SQIVND (reference sequence). This CDR3 comprises 15 residues. The CDR3 sequence is CASSMGGPSTDTQYF. The DNA of the CDR3 is TGTGCCAGTAGTATGGGAGGCCCCAGCACAGATACGCAGTATTTT.

The gene calls are TRBV11-2 and TRBJ2-1; TRBD1 matches 8 bases. The CDR3 totals 17 residues. After removal of 1 base from V and 1 base from J, the junction contained 6 bases not matched to a gene. Germline CDR1 SGHAT, CDR2 FQNNGV. The CDR3 nucleotides read TGTGCCAGCAGCTTAGCCGAACAGGGGGTATCCTACAATGAGCAGTTCTTC. Translation: CASSLAEQGVSYNEQFF.

The V and J genes are TRBV19 and TRBJ1-2; D not resolved. Germline CDR1 is LNHDA and CDR2 is SQIVND (reference sequence). V was shortened by 3 bases and J by 7 bases, with 24 bases between the two germline ends. CDR3 length: 17 amino acids. The CDR3 nucleotides are TGTGCCAGTAGTATCAACCAGGTGGGAGGTCGGGGTGCTGGCTACACCTTC. It codes for CASSINQVGGRGAGYTF.

The chain recombines TRBV12-5 with TRBJ1-2; 8 positions match TRBD1. Germline V gene sequence: CDR1 LGHNT, CDR2 FRNRAP. This CDR3 contains 16 residues. The J segment lost 8 bases and the V segment lost 1 base, leaving 12 bases of the junction unmatched. CDR3 nucleotides: TGTGCTAGTGGTTTGGCCCCGGACAGGGTTAGTTCCGGCTACACCTTC. It codes for CASGLAPDRVSSGYTF.

The gene calls are TRBV19 and TRBJ2-1; 8 nucleotides match TRBD1. CDR3 length: 13 amino acids. The V segment lost 6 bases and the J segment 9 bases; nucleotides outside the gene matches: 7. The germline V gene has CDR1 LNHDA and CDR2 SQIVND (reference sequence). The chain's CDR3 is CASSRTGLGEQFF. CDR3 coding DNA: TGTGCCAGTAGCCGGACAGGGTTGGGTGAGCAGTTCTTC.

This chain connects TRBV9 to TRBJ1-6, with 7 bases that match TRBD1. Germline lookup yields CDR1 SGDLS and CDR2 YYNGEE. Trimming cost V 0 bases and J 0 bases; bases outside gene matches: 9. The CDR3 loop spans 19 amino acids. This chain's CDR3 is CASSVGDSKTSSYNSPLHF. For the CDR3, the DNA is TGTGCCAGCAGCGTAGGGGACAGCAAAACGAGCTCCTATAATTCACCCCTCCACTTT.

The genes are TRBV6-2 or TRBV6-3 and TRBJ2-1; possibly TRBD2 for D (6 bases). This CDR3 is built from 17 residues. Trimming left V 2 bases short and J 4 bases short, with 18 bases between. Germline V lookup: CDR1 MNHEY, CDR2 SVGEGT. The CDR3 DNA reads TGTGCCAGCAGTTACCTTCGGGGTAGCGGAGGATACAATGAGCAGTTCTTC. Translated, it gives CASSYLRGSGGYNEQFF.

The chain combines TRBV5-1 with TRBJ2-2; tentatively, D is TRBD1 or TRBD2 (6 bases each). CDR1 is SGHRS and CDR2 is YFSETQ in the germline V gene. Trimming removed 0 bases at V and 4 bases at J, with 10 bases between. The CDR3 extends over 15 amino acids. CDR3 in DNA: TGCGCCAGCAGCTTGGACGGGGGCCTCACCGGGGAGCTGTTTTTT. Its translation: CASSLDGGLTGELFF.